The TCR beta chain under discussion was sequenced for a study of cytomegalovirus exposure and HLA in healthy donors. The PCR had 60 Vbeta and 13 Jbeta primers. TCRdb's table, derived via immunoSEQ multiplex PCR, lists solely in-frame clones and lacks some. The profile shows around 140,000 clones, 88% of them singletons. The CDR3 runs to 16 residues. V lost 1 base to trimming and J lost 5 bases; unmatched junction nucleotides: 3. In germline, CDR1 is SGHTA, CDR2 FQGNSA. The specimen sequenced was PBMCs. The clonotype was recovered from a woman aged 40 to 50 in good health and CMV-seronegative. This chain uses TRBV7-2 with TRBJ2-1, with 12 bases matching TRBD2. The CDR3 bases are TGTGCCAGCAGCTTAGTGGGACTAGCGGGTCACAATGAGCAGTTCTTC. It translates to CASSLVGLAGHNEQFF. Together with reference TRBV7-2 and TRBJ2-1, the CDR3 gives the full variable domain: GAGVSQSPSNKVTEKGKDVELRCDPISGHTALYWYRQSLGQGLEFLIYFQGNSAPDKSGLPSDRFSAERTGGSVSTLTIQRTQQEDSAVYLCASSLVGLAGHNEQFFGPGTRLTVL.